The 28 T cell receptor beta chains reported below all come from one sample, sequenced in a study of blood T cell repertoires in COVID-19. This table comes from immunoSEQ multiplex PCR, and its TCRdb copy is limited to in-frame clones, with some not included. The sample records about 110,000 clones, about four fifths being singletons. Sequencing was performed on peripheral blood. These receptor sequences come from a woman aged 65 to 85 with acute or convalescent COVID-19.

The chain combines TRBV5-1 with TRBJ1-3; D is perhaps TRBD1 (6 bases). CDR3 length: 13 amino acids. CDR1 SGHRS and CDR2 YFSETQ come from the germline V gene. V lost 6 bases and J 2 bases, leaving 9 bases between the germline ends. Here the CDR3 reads CASNEGAGNTIYF. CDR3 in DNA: TGCGCCAGCAATGAGGGGGCTGGAAACACCATATATTTT.

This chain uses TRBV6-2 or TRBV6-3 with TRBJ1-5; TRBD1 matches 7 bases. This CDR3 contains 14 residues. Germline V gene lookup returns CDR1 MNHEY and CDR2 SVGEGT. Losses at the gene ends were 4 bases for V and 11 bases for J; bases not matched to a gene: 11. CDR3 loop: CASSSTGNHRTQHF. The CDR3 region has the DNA TGTGCCAGCAGTTCGACAGGGAACCATCGGACCCAGCATTTT.

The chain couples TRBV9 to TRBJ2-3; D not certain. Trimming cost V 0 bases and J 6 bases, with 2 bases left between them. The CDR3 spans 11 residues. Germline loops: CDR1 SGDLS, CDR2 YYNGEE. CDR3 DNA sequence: TGTGCCAGCAGCGTAGCTGATACGCAGTATTTT. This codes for CASSVADTQYF.

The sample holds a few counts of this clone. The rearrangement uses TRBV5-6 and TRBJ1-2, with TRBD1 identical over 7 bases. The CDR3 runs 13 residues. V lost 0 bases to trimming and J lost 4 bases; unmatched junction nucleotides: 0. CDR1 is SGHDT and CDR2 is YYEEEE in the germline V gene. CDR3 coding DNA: TGTGCCAGCAGCTTGGGGGACAGCTATGGCTACACCTTC. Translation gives CASSLGDSYGYTF. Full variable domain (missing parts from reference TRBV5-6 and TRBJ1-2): DAGVTQSPTHLIKTRGQQVTLRCSPKSGHDTVSWYQQALGQGPQFIFQYYEEEERQRGNFPDRFSGHQFPNYSSELNVNALLLGDSALYLCASSLGDSYGYTFGSGTRLTVV.

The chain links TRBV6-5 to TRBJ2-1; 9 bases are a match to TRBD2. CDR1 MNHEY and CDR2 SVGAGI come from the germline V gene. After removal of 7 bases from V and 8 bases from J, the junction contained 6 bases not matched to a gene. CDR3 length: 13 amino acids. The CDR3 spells CASTGLAGDEQFF. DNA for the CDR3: TGTGCCAGCACGGGATTAGCGGGGGATGAGCAGTTCTTC.

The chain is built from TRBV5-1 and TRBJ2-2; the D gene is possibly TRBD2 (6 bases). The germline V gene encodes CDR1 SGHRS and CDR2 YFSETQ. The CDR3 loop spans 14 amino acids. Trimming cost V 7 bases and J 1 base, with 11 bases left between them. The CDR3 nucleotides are TGCGCCAGCCGCCGGGACTGGAACACCGGGGAGCTGTTTTTT. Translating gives CASRRDWNTGELFF.

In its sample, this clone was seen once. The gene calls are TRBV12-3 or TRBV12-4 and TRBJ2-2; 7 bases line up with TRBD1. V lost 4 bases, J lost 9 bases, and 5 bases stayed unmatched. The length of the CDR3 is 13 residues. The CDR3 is CASSSQGDRELFF. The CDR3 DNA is TGTGCCAGCAGTTCTCAGGGGGATCGGGAGCTGTTTTTT.

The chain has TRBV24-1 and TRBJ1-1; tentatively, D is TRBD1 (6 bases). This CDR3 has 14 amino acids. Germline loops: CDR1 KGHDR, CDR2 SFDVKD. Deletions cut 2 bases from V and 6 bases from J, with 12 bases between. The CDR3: CATSDSGVRAEAFF. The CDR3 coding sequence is TGTGCCACCAGTGATTCAGGGGTTCGGGCTGAAGCTTTCTTT.

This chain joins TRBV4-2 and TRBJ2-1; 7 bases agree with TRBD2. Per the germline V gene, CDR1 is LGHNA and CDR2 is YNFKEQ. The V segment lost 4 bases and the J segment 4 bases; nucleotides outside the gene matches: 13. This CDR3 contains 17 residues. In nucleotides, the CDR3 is TGTGCCAGCAGCCCCCTTGACACTAGCGAGAGATACAATGAGCAGTTCTTC. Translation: CASSPLDTSERYNEQFF.

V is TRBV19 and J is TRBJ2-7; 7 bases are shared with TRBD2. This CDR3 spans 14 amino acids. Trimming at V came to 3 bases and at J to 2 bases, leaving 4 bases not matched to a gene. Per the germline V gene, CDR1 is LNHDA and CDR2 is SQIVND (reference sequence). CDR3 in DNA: TGTGCCAGTAGTATGCTGGCGGGAGCCTACGAGCAGTACTTC. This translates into CASSMLAGAYEQYF.

CDR3 DNA sequence: TGTGCCAGCAGCTTAGCGCCGACTAGCGGGGGGATTCAAGAGACCCAGTACTTC. Amino acid sequence: CASSLAPTSGGIQETQYF. The chain recombines TRBV7-2 with TRBJ2-5, with 13 bases lining up with TRBD2. With 0 bases clipped from V and 2 bases from J, the junction kept 6 bases outside the gene matches. CDR1 and CDR2 from the germline V gene are SGHTA and FQGNSA. The CDR3 runs to 18 residues.

CDR3 DNA: TGTGCCAGTAGTATAGATCTAGGCAGTTCCTACGAGCAGTACTTC. It is translated as CASSIDLGSSYEQYF. This chain connects TRBV19 to TRBJ2-7; no definite D call. The germline V and J ends were trimmed by 0 bases and 1 base, with 10 bases remaining between them. The CDR3 runs 15 residues. Germline V lookup: CDR1 LNHDA, CDR2 SQIVND (reference sequence).

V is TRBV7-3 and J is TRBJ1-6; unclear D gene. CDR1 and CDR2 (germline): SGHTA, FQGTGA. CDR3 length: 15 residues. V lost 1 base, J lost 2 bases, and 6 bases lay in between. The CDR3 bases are TGTGCCAGCAGCTTAAACACAGCCTATAATTCACCCCTCCACTTT. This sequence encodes CASSLNTAYNSPLHF.

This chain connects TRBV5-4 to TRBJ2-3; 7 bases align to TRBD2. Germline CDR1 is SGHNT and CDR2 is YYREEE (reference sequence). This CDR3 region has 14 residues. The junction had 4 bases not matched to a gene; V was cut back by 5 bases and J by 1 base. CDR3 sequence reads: CASSWAGGTDTQYF. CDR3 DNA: TGTGCCAGCAGTTGGGCGGGAGGCACAGATACGCAGTATTTT. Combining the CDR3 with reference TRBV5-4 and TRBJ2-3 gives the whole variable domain ETGVTQSPTHLIKTRGQQVTLRCSSQSGHNTVSWYQQALGQGPQFIFQYYREEENGRGNFPPRFSGLQFPNYSSELNVNALELDDSALYLCASSWAGGTDTQYFGPGTRLTVL.

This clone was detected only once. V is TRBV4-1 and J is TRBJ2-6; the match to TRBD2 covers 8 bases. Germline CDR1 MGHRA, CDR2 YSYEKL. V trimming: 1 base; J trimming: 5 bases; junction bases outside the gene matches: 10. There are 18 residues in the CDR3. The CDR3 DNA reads TGCGCCAGCAGCCAAGTCCCCCCGGGGGGGATTTGGGCCAACGTCCTGACTTTC. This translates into CASSQVPPGGIWANVLTF.

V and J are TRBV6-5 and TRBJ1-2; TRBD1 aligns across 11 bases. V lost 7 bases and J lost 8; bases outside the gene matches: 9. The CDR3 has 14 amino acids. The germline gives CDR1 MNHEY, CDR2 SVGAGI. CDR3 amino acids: CASKSGGTGGGYTF. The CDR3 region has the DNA TGTGCCAGCAAATCGGGAGGGACAGGGGGAGGCTACACCTTC.

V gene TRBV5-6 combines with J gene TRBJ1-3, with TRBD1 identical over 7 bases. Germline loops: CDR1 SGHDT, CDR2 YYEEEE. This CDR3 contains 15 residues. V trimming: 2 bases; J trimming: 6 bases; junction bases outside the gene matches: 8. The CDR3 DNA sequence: TGTGCCAGCAGCTTTCGTACAGGGGCCCCAAACACCATATATTTT. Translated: CASSFRTGAPNTIYF.

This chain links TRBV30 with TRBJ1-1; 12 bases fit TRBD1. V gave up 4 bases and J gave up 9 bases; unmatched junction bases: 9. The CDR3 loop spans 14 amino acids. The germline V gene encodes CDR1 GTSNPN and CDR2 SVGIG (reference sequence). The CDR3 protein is CAWTPGTGGVKAFF. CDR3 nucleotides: TGTGCCTGGACCCCGGGGACAGGGGGCGTGAAAGCTTTCTTT.

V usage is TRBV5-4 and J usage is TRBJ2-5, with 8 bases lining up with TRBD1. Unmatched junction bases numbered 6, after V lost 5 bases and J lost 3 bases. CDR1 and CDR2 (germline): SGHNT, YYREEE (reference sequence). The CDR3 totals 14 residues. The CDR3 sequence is CASRSRQGKETQYF. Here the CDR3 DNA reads TGTGCCAGCAGATCCCGACAGGGGAAAGAGACCCAGTACTTC.

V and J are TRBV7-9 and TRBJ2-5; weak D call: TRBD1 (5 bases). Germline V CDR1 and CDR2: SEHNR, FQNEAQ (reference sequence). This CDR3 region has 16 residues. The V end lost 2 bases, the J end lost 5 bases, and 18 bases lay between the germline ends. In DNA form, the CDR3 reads TGTGCCAGCAGCTTAAGGGCAGGGATAATTGGTGAGACCCAGTACTTC. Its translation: CASSLRAGIIGETQYF.

CDR3 in DNA: TGTGCCACCAGCAGGGGGTTTGGCACAGATACGCAGTATTTT. Amino acid sequence: CATSRGFGTDTQYF. The rearrangement links TRBV27 to TRBJ2-3; 7 bases are shared with TRBD1. The trim removed 10 bases at V and 1 base at J, leaving 8 bases unmatched. Germline V gene sequence: CDR1 MNHEY, CDR2 SMNVEV (reference sequence). The CDR3 is 14 amino acids.

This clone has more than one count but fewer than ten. The CDR3 reads CASSHRVGELFF. DNA of the CDR3: TGTGCCAGTAGCCACAGGGTCGGGGAGCTGTTTTTT. The chain carries TRBV19 and TRBJ2-2; maybe TRBD1 (6 bases). Trimming removed 6 bases from V and 7 bases from J, with 9 bases in between. This CDR3 region has 12 residues. Per germline, CDR1 LNHDA and CDR2 SQIVND (reference sequence).

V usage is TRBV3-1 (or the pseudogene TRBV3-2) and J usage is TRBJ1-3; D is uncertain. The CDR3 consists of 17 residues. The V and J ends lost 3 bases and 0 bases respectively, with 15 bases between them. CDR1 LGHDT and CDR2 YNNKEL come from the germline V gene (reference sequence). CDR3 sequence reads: CASSHEYKAVSGNTIYF. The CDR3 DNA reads TGTGCCAGCAGCCATGAGTATAAAGCGGTCTCTGGAAACACCATATATTTT.

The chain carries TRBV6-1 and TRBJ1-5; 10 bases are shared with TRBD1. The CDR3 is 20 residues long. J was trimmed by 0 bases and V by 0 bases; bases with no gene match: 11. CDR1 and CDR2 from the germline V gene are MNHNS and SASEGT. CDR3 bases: TGTGCCAGCAGTGAAGCGGCGGGACAGGGGACCACACTTAGCAATCAGCCCCAGCATTTT. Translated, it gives CASSEAAGQGTTLSNQPQHF.

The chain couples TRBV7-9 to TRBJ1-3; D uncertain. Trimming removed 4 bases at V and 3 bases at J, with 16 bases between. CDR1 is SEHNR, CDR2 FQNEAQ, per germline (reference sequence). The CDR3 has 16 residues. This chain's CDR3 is CASSSKREDLGNTIYF. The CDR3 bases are TGTGCCAGCAGCTCGAAGAGGGAAGACCTTGGAAACACCATATATTTT.

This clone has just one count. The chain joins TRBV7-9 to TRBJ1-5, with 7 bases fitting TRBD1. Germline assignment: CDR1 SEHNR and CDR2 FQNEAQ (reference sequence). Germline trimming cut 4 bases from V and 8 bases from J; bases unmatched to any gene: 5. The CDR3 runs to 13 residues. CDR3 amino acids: CASSWDTGEPQHF. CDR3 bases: TGTGCCAGCAGCTGGGACACAGGGGAGCCCCAGCATTTT.

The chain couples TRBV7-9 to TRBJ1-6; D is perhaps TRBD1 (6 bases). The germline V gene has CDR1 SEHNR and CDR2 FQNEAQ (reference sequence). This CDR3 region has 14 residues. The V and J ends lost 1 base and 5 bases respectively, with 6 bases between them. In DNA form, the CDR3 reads TGTGCCAGCAGCTTAGGGACAGATAATTCACCCCTCCACTTT. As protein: CASSLGTDNSPLHF.

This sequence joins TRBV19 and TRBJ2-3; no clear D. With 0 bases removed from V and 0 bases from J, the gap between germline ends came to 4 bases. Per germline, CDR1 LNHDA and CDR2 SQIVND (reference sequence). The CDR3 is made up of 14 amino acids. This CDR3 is CASSIDRSTDTQYF. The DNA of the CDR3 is TGTGCCAGTAGTATAGATCGGAGCACAGATACGCAGTATTTT.